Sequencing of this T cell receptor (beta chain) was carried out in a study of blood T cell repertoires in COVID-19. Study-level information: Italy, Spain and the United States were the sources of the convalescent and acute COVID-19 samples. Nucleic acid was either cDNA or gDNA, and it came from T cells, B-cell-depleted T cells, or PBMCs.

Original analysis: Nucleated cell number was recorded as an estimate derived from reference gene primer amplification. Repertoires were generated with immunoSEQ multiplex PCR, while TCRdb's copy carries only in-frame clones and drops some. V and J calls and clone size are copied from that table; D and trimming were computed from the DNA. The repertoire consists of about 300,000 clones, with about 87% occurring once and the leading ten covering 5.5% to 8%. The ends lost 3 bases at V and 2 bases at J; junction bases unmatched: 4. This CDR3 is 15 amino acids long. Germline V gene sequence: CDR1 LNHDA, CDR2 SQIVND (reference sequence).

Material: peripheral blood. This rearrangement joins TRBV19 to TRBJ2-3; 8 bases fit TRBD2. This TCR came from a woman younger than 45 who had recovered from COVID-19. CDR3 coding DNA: TGTGCCAGTAGTATGTTCGGGGGGGACACAGATACGCAGTATTTT. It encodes CASSMFGGDTDTQYF.